This T cell receptor beta chain was obtained from a study of Graves' ophthalmopathy and Graves' hyperthyroidism. The study, taken as a whole, reports: For predicting ophthalmopathy progression, the model had more than 60% sensitivity and 72.22% specificity.

Amplifying from RNA transcripts, the study obtained TCR beta CDR3 regions. Investigators did first-round RT-PCR with HTBI primers, then second-round multiplex PCR. Each CDR3 protein is one row after TCRdb ran MiXCR on the multiplex PCR reads. The table has about 380,000 distinct CDR3 sequences, approximately 15% seen once. This clonotype has ten or more counts. Antigen: not known. This CDR3 has 14 amino acids. Trimming cost V 5 bases and J 4 bases, with 9 bases left between them. The clonotype was recovered from a woman between 18 and 30 years old with stable Graves' hyperthyroidism. This chain links TRBV12-3 or TRBV12-4 with TRBJ2-6; no definite D call. The source material was peripheral blood. The CDR3 nucleotides read TGTGCCAGCAGTAGGAGTCACGGGGCCAACGTCCTGACTTTC. It yields the protein CASSRSHGANVLTF.